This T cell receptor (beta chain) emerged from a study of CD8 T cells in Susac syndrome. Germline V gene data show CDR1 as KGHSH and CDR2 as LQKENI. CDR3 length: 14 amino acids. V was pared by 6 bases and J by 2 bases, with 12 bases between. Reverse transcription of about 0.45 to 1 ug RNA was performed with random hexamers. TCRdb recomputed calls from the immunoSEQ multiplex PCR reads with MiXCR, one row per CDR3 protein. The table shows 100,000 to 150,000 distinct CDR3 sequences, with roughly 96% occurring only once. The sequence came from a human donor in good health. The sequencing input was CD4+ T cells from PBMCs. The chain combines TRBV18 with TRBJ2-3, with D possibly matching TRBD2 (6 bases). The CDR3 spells CASSPGLNTDTQYF. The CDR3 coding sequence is TGTGCCAGCTCCCCGGGACTCAACACAGATACGCAGTATTTT. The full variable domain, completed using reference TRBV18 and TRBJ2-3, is NAGVMQNPRHLVRRRGQEARLRCSPMKGHSHVYWYRQLPEEGLKFMVYLQKENIIDESGMPKERFSAEFPKEGPSILRIQQVVRGDSAAYFCASSPGLNTDTQYFGPGTRLTVL.